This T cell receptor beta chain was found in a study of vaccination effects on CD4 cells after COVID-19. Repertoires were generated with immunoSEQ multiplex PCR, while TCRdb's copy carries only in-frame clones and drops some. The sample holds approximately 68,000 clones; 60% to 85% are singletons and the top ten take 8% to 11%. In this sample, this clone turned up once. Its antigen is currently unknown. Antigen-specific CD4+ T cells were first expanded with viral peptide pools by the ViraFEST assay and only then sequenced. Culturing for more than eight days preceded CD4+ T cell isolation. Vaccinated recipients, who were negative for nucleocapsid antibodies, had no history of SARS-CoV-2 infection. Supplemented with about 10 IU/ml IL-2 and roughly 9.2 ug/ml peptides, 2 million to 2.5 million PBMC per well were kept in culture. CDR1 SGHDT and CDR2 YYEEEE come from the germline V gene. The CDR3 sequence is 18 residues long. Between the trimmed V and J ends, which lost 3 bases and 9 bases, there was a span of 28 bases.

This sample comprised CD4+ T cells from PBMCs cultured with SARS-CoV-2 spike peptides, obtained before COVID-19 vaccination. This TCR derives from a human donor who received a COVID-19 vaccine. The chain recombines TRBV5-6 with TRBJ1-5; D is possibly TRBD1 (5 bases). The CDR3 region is CASSSGRTPGTLSGPQHF. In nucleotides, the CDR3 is TGTGCCAGCAGCTCGGGACGGACCCCAGGGACTCTATCTGGGCCCCAGCATTTT.